A selection of T cell receptor beta chains follows, all from one sample in a study of cytomegalovirus exposure and HLA in healthy donors. Data came from immunoSEQ multiplex PCR; TCRdb stores just in-frame clones and leaves some out. The top ten hold more than 1.3% of the sample, which has about 180,000 clones, 85% to 90% seen once. The sequenced sample was PBMCs. These receptors were collected from a woman aged 25 to 45 in good health and CMV-seronegative. CDR3s include the opening cysteine and the closing phenylalanine or tryptophan. The D gene is left open where the match is weak. Where a row states a size, it is once, few, many or the class of an expanded clone; other rows omit it.

d_call	clone_size	j_call	v_call	cdr3_nt	cdr3_aa
.	once	TRBJ2-5	TRBV4-1	TGCGCCAGCAGCCAACCCAGACAGGAAGAGACCCAGTACTTC	CASSQPRQEETQYF
TRBD1	.	TRBJ2-7	TRBV7-9	TGTGCCAGCACGACGGGACAGGCTGATAACTACGAGCAGTACTTC	CASTTGQADNYEQYF
TRBD2	.	TRBJ2-1	TRBV19	TGTGCCAGTAGTATAATGGGCGGGGGGGCAGTTGAGCAGTTCTTC	CASSIMGGGAVEQFF
TRBD2	few	TRBJ2-7	TRBV7-6	TGTGCCAGCAGCTTAGAGGGCGGGGGTCCCTACGAGCAGTACTTC	CASSLEGGGPYEQYF
.	.	TRBJ2-1	TRBV18	TGTGCCAGCTCACCACCTACAGGGAATGAGCAGTTCTTC	CASSPPTGNEQFF
.	.	TRBJ2-7	TRBV4-1	TGCGCCAGCAGCCTACAGGGTCCCGTAGACGAGCAGTACTTC	CASSLQGPVDEQYF
.	.	TRBJ2-1	TRBV10-1	TGCGCCAGCAGTGAGGGAGCGGAGGGGCACGGGAATGAGCAGTTCTTC	CASSEGAEGHGNEQFF
TRBD1	few	TRBJ1-2	TRBV27	TGTGCCAGCAGTACAGGGGGAGAGGGCTACACCTTC	CASSTGGEGYTF
TRBD1	.	TRBJ1-1	TRBV7-6	TGTGCCAGCAGCGCGACAGGGATGAACACTGAAGCTTTCTTT	CASSATGMNTEAFF
TRBD1	.	TRBJ1-6	TRBV5-4	TGTGCCAGCAGCCTAAACAGGGGGCGGAATTCACCCCTCCACTTT	CASSLNRGRNSPLHF
.	.	TRBJ1-2	TRBV6-5	TGTGCCAGCAGTTACCGGCCAGAGGCTGGCTACACCTTC	CASSYRPEAGYTF
TRBD1	.	TRBJ2-7	TRBV7-9	TGTGCCAGCAGCCGGGGACAGAGCTCCTACGAGCAGTACTTC	CASSRGQSSYEQYF
TRBD2	.	TRBJ2-1	TRBV5-4	TGTGCCAGCAGCTTAAAACTAGCGGGGGGCTCGGTATATTCTGAGCAGTTCTTC	CASSLKLAGGSVYSEQFF
.	.	TRBJ2-1	TRBV5-6	TGTGCCAGCAGCTTACAGCAGAGCTCCTACAATGAGCAGTTCTTC	CASSLQQSSYNEQFF
TRBD2	.	TRBJ2-3	TRBV27	TGTGCCAGCAGTTACATAGCGGGTCCCACAGATACGCAGTATTTT	CASSYIAGPTDTQYF
.	few	TRBJ1-1	TRBV19	TGTGCCAGTAGTGACGGCTTGCGGACTGAAGCTTTCTTT	CASSDGLRTEAFF
.	.	TRBJ1-3	TRBV7-8	TGTGCCAGCAGCTTGGACAGCGAACGGGCCATATATTTT	CASSLDSERAIYF
.	.	TRBJ2-5	TRBV2	TGTGCCAGCAGTGATCTGGGGGCCCCACAAGAGACCCAGTACTTC	CASSDLGAPQETQYF
.	.	TRBJ1-1	TRBV27	TGTGCCAGCAAAATGACAGGTAACACTGAAGCTTTCTTT	CASKMTGNTEAFF
TRBD2	.	TRBJ2-5	TRBV6-5	TGTGCCAGCAGTCAACCCGGGACTATAAGGGAGACCCAGTACTTC	CASSQPGTIRETQYF
.	.	TRBJ1-5	TRBV5-6	TGTGCCAGCAGCGTTGGGGGCCAGCAGCCCCAGCATTTT	CASSVGGQQPQHF
TRBD1	.	TRBJ1-1	TRBV5-4	TGTGCCAGCAGCCAGGGGGGAGAAGCTTTCTTT	CASSQGGEAFF
.	few	TRBJ2-7	TRBV6-5	TGTGCCAGCAGTTACTCGAGGCAGCGGGAGCAGTACTTC	CASSYSRQREQYF
TRBD1	.	TRBJ1-1	TRBV27	TGTGCCAGCAGTCCATCAGGGGGTGACACTGAAGCTTTCTTT	CASSPSGGDTEAFF
.	.	TRBJ2-7	TRBV29-1	TGCAGCGTTCGGCAGGGGACCTACGAGCAGTACTTC	CSVRQGTYEQYF
.	.	TRBJ2-7	TRBV19	TGTGCCAGTAGTATAGGAGGGGGCACGGACTACTACGAGCAGTACTTC	CASSIGGGTDYYEQYF